These 21 T cell receptor beta chains share one sample of origin, sequenced in a study of regulatory dendritic cells for organ transplantation. Sorted T cells were CFSE-labeled and cultured approximately five days with allogeneic regulatory or mature dendritic cells at 1:10. No antigens are known for them. Profiled with immunoSEQ multiplex PCR; TCRdb holds only in-frame clones, not every one. Here the sample spans approximately 10,000 clones, about 90% being singletons. The specimen was naive CD8+ T cells from blood cultured with dendritic cells. Subset indicated: CD45RA+ naive T cells. The origin of the receptors is a human donor in good health.

The chain combines TRBV13 with TRBJ1-6; D is uncertain. V lost 1 base and J 7 bases, leaving 11 bases between the germline ends. The CDR3 totals 15 residues. Germline V gene lookup returns CDR1 PRHDT and CDR2 FYEKMQ (reference sequence). CDR3 in amino acids: CASSLAGNKNSPLHF. The DNA for the CDR3 is TGTGCCAGCAGCTTAGCGGGTAATAAAAATTCACCCCTCCACTTT.

This chain joins TRBV7-2 and TRBJ2-3; no firm D call. Between the trimmed V and J ends, which lost 1 base and 4 bases, there was a span of 3 bases. Germline V gene sequence: CDR1 SGHTA, CDR2 FQGNSA. CDR3 length equals 12 residues. CDR3 bases: TGTGCCAGCAGCTTAGTTTCAGATACGCAGTATTTT. Encoded protein: CASSLVSDTQYF. The full variable domain, rest sourced from reference TRBV7-2 and TRBJ2-3, is GAGVSQSPSNKVTEKGKDVELRCDPISGHTALYWYRQSLGQGLEFLIYFQGNSAPDKSGLPSDRFSAERTGGSVSTLTIQRTQQEDSAVYLCASSLVSDTQYFGPGTRLTVL.

The genes are TRBV7-9 and TRBJ2-7, with TRBD2 as a possible D gene (6 bases). The CDR3 contains 16 residues. V lost 4 bases and J lost 5, with 21 bases in between. Germline V CDR1 and CDR2: SEHNR, FQNEAQ (reference sequence). As DNA, the CDR3 is TGTGCCAGCAGCTCCACACGGCGGGCGCGCGGGAACGAGCAGTACTTC. Translated: CASSSTRRARGNEQYF.

The genes are TRBV7-9 and TRBJ1-1; D ambiguous. The CDR3 runs 12 residues. V lost 1 base and J lost 8, with 8 bases in between. Germline lookup yields CDR1 SEHNR and CDR2 FQNEAQ (reference sequence). The CDR3, as DNA: TGTGCCAGCAGCTTAGAGGCTACCGAAGCTTTCTTT. Protein product: CASSLEATEAFF.

The V and J genes are TRBV15 and TRBJ2-2; 7 bases match TRBD2. Germline CDR1 reads LNHNV; CDR2 reads YYDKDF (reference sequence). This CDR3 comprises 17 residues. V gave up 2 bases and J gave up 0 bases; unmatched junction bases: 6. CDR3 loop: CATSRIAGAANTGELFF. The CDR3 DNA is TGTGCCACCAGCAGAATAGCGGGCGCAGCGAACACCGGGGAGCTGTTTTTT. The whole variable domain, filled in from reference TRBV15 and TRBJ2-2, reads DAMVIQNPRYQVTQFGKPVTLSCSQTLNHNVMYWYQQKSSQAPKLLFHYYDKDFNNEADTPDNFQSRRPNTSFCFLDIRSPGLGDTAMYLCATSRIAGAANTGELFFGEGSRLTVL.

The genes are TRBV9 and TRBJ2-1, with D unclear. The CDR3 totals 10 residues. The V gene's germline CDR1 is SGDLS and CDR2 YYNGEE. The V end was cut by 3 bases, the J end by 10 bases, with 5 bases between. The CDR3 sequence is CASSGREQFF. As DNA, the CDR3 is TGTGCCAGCAGCGGGAGAGAGCAGTTCTTC.

The V gene is TRBV6-1, the J gene TRBJ2-4, with TRBD2 as a possible D gene (6 bases). Germline CDR1 is MNHNS and CDR2 is SASEGT. V was trimmed by 2 bases and J by 1 base, leaving 21 bases between them. The CDR3 runs 19 residues. CDR3: CASSELGTLAQTAKNIQYF. In nucleotides, the CDR3 is TGTGCCAGCAGTGAACTCGGGACGCTAGCGCAGACGGCCAAAAACATTCAGTACTTC.

This chain's CDR3 is CASSPDRVRYTEAFF. In DNA form, the CDR3 reads TGTGCCAGCAGTCCCGACAGGGTACGGTACACTGAAGCTTTCTTT. V usage is TRBV28 and J usage is TRBJ1-1, with 7 bases matching TRBD1. In germline, CDR1 is MDHEN, CDR2 SYDVKM. The length of the CDR3 is 15 residues. After removal of 5 bases from V and 3 bases from J, the junction contained 9 bases not matched to a gene.

The chain recombines TRBV6-4 with TRBJ2-5; D not certain. Trimming shortened V by 2 bases and J by 0 bases, and 13 bases separated the two germline ends. Germline CDR1 and CDR2: MRHNA and SNTAGT. This CDR3 has 16 residues. The CDR3 DNA reads as TGTGCCAGCAGTGACACGGGCAGAGAATACCAAGAGACCCAGTACTTC. Its translation: CASSDTGREYQETQYF.

This chain links TRBV19 with TRBJ2-7; a weak D match, TRBD1 (6 bases). Germline assignment: CDR1 LNHDA and CDR2 SQIVND (reference sequence). The CDR3 totals 15 residues. V lost 3 bases to trimming and J lost 4 bases, with 16 bases between them. As DNA, the CDR3 is TGTGCCAGTAGTATCCATATTTCAGGGGTATACGAGCAGTACTTC. Its translation: CASSIHISGVYEQYF. Looking up the rest from reference TRBV19 and TRBJ2-7 gives the full variable domain: DGGITQSPKYLFRKEGQNVTLSCEQNLNHDAMYWYRQDPGQGLRLIYYSQIVNDFQKGDIAEGYSVSREKKESFPLTVTSAQKNPTAFYLCASSIHISGVYEQYFGPGTRLTVT.

This rearrangement joins TRBV7-9 to TRBJ2-1, with D tentatively TRBD1 (6 bases). Germline lookup yields CDR1 SEHNR and CDR2 FQNEAQ (reference sequence). The CDR3 is 15 amino acids. V was clipped by 4 bases and J by 10 bases, with 20 bases between them. The CDR3 nucleotides read TGTGCCAGCAGCTCCGGAACAGGGAATTTTCCGGAGCAGTTCTTC. It codes for CASSSGTGNFPEQFF.

The chain carries TRBV4-3 and TRBJ1-1, with D unresolved. V was shortened by 8 bases and J by 4 bases, with 20 bases between the two germline ends. The CDR3 spans 15 residues. Germline V gene sequence: CDR1 LGHNA, CDR2 YSLEER. CDR3 sequence reads: CASATAAFEGTEAFF. The CDR3 nucleotides read TGCGCCAGCGCTACGGCGGCTTTCGAAGGCACTGAAGCTTTCTTT.

The chain carries TRBV9 and TRBJ2-1; D might be TRBD2 (5 bases). This CDR3 is 15 amino acids long. CDR1 and CDR2 from the germline V gene are SGDLS and YYNGEE. The V and J ends lost 3 bases and 4 bases respectively, with 14 bases between them. Here the CDR3 DNA reads TGTGCCAGCAGCGAGTGGGAGAACCAGTACAATGAGCAGTTCTTC. Its translation: CASSEWENQYNEQFF.

The rearrangement uses TRBV10-3 and TRBJ2-6; D is undetermined. Germline loops: CDR1 ENHRY, CDR2 SYGVKD. V lost 4 bases and J lost 4, with 11 bases in between. The CDR3 sequence is 15 residues long. In DNA, the CDR3 is TGTGCCATCAGTGGTCAACCAGGAGGGGCCAACGTCCTGACTTTC. Its translation is CAISGQPGGANVLTF.

The rearrangement uses TRBV10-3 and TRBJ2-1; TRBD2 is a possible D gene (6 bases). The CDR3 is 15 residues long. CDR1 and CDR2 from the germline V gene are ENHRY and SYGVKD. The V gene lost 2 bases and the J gene lost 8 bases, with 16 bases spanning the gap. The CDR3 DNA reads TGTGCCATCAGTGAGGGAACTAGCCCGGCCGATGAGCAGTTCTTC. This encodes CAISEGTSPADEQFF.

This clone was recorded only once. The chain employs TRBV19 and TRBJ2-7; D ambiguous. V lost 6 bases, J lost 3 bases, and 15 bases lay in between. This CDR3 comprises 14 residues. The V gene's germline CDR1 is LNHDA and CDR2 SQIVND (reference sequence). CDR3 nucleotide sequence: TGTGCCAGTAGCAACCCCTGGCCGGACTACGAGCAGTACTTC. Its protein is CASSNPWPDYEQYF.

The chain combines TRBV6-5 with TRBJ2-5, with D possibly TRBD1 on 5 matching bases. V lost 6 bases and J lost 5, with 19 bases in between. Germline CDR1 reads MNHEY; CDR2 reads SVGAGI. The CDR3 is 15 amino acids. Here the CDR3 DNA reads TGTGCCAGCAGACCCGCGGCAGGGTACAGGGAGACCCAGTACTTC. This encodes CASRPAAGYRETQYF.

The chain couples TRBV27 to TRBJ2-3; TRBD1 agrees at 8 bases. Losses at the gene ends were 1 base for V and 5 bases for J; bases not matched to a gene: 5. Looked up from germline, CDR1 is MNHEY and CDR2 is SMNVEV (reference sequence). This CDR3 region has 15 residues. The CDR3 here is CASSLWQGAGDTQYF. The CDR3 DNA follows: TGTGCCAGCAGTTTATGGCAGGGGGCAGGAGATACGCAGTATTTT.

The rearrangement uses TRBV5-5 and TRBJ2-4; TRBD1 might be the D (6 bases). This CDR3 region has 15 residues. CDR1 and CDR2 from the germline V gene are SGHKS and YYEKEE (reference sequence). Deletions cut 5 bases from V and 2 bases from J, with 14 bases between. The chain's CDR3 is CASSSSGDSKNIQYF. As DNA, the CDR3 is TGTGCCAGCAGTTCCTCAGGGGATTCCAAAAACATTCAGTACTTC.

CDR3 in amino acids: CASSLSGSSSYNEQFF. The DNA of the CDR3 is TGTGCCAGCAGCTTATCCGGGTCCAGCTCCTACAATGAGCAGTTCTTC. This chain connects TRBV7-8 to TRBJ2-1; D gene unclear. Germline CDR1 reads SGHVS; CDR2 reads FQNEAQ. CDR3 size: 16 residues. The V end lost 2 bases, the J end lost 0 bases, and 11 bases lay between the germline ends.

This chain connects TRBV29-1 to TRBJ1-4, with D unclear. Trimming took 7 bases from V and 2 from J, leaving 8 bases between them. Per germline, CDR1 SQVTM and CDR2 ANQGSEA. This CDR3 is 12 amino acids long. CDR3 sequence: CSAVGTNEKLFF. CDR3 DNA: TGCAGCGCGGTGGGCACTAATGAAAAACTGTTTTTT. Based on the CDR3 plus reference TRBV29-1 and TRBJ1-4, the full variable domain is SAVISQKPSRDICQRGTSLTIQCQVDSQVTMMFWYRQQPGQSLTLIATANQGSEATYESGFVIDKFPISRPNLTFSTLTVSNMSPEDSSIYLCSAVGTNEKLFFGSGTQLSVL.